These T cell receptor beta chains were read from a single sample in a study of OX40 agonist ivuxolimab in advanced cancers. The method was immunoSEQ multiplex PCR; TCRdb's version includes in-frame clones alone and lacks a portion of them. This sample has tens of thousands of clones, with more than 70% found just once. Sequenced material: CD4+ or CD8+ T cells sorted from blood, taken in a trial of the OX40 agonist ivuxolimab. The receptor set was obtained from an adult with an advanced solid tumor such as melanoma, head and neck, liver or kidney cancer. Each CDR3 is given with its conserved first and last residue. The order of the fields is D gene, clone size, V gene, J gene, CDR3 protein, CDR3 DNA. The D gene is left open where the match is weak. Clone size is stated in some rows and not others, as once, few, many or a class when expanded.

D: -; size: -; V: TRBV7-3; J: TRBJ1-5; CDR3: CASSLGAGHGQPQHF; DNA: TGTGCCAGCAGCTTAGGGGCCGGTCATGGTCAGCCCCAGCATTTT
D: -; size: -; V: TRBV7-8; J: TRBJ1-2; CDR3: CASSLGGGSYGYTF; DNA: TGTGCCAGCAGCTTAGGTGGAGGTTCCTATGGCTACACCTTC
D: -; size: -; V: TRBV30; J: TRBJ1-2; CDR3: CASWDRTNYGYTF; DNA: TGTGCCTCCTGGGACCGAACTAACTATGGCTACACCTTC
D: -; size: -; V: TRBV9; J: TRBJ1-3; CDR3: CASSVELPGNTIYF; DNA: TGTGCCAGCAGCGTAGAGCTGCCTGGAAACACCATATATTTT
D: -; size: -; V: TRBV6-6; J: TRBJ1-6; CDR3: CASSSVGDSPLHF; DNA: TGTGCCAGCAGTTCCGTCGGGGATTCACCCCTCCACTTT
D: -; size: -; V: TRBV7-9; J: TRBJ2-3; CDR3: CASSLGVAGDTQYF; DNA: TGTGCCAGCAGTTTAGGTGTTGCAGGAGATACGCAGTATTTT
D: -; size: -; V: TRBV5-1; J: TRBJ1-2; CDR3: CASSPEGDFGYTF; DNA: TGCGCCAGCAGCCCCGAAGGGGATTTCGGCTACACCTTC
D: TRBD1; size: -; V: TRBV5-3; J: TRBJ2-2; CDR3: CARSLDHGTGDLTGELFF; DNA: TGTGCCAGAAGCTTGGACCATGGGACAGGGGACCTCACCGGGGAGCTGTTTTTT
D: -; size: -; V: TRBV21-1; J: TRBJ2-7; CDR3: CASSKGENRGQPYEQYF; DNA: TGTGCCAGCAGCAAAGGCGAAAACAGGGGGCAGCCCTACGAGCAGTACTTC
D: TRBD2; size: -; V: TRBV14; J: TRBJ2-5; CDR3: CASSRGRGRSETQYF; DNA: TGTGCCAGCAGCCGCGGGAGGGGGCGCTCGGAGACCCAGTACTTC
D: -; size: -; V: TRBV5-8; J: TRBJ1-2; CDR3: CASSTRTPFAKGYTF; DNA: TGTGCCAGCAGCACCCGGACACCGTTTGCTAAGGGCTACACCTTC
D: TRBD2; size: once; V: TRBV4-2; J: TRBJ2-7; CDR3: CASSQLLAGASEQYF; DNA: TGTGCCAGCAGCCAATTACTAGCGGGAGCGTCCGAGCAGTACTTC
D: -; size: -; V: TRBV6-5; J: TRBJ1-6; CDR3: CASSYRPHYSPLHF; DNA: TGTGCCAGCAGTTACCGACCCCACTATTCACCCCTCCACTTT
D: -; size: once; V: TRBV7-6; J: TRBJ1-4; CDR3: CASSLARGIGEKLFF; DNA: TGTGCCAGCAGCTTAGCGCGGGGTATCGGTGAAAAACTGTTTTTT
D: TRBD2; size: -; V: TRBV7-3; J: TRBJ2-3; CDR3: CASSLQTGLVGDTQYF; DNA: TGTGCCAGCAGCCTCCAGACGGGACTAGTCGGAGATACGCAGTATTTT
D: -; size: -; V: TRBV6-1; J: TRBJ1-2; CDR3: CASSEPGQPKYGYTF; DNA: TGTGCCAGCAGTGAACCCGGGCAGCCGAAGTATGGCTACACCTTC
D: TRBD1; size: -; V: TRBV5-6; J: TRBJ1-1; CDR3: CASSWDSEAFF; DNA: TGTGCCAGCAGTTGGGACAGCGAAGCTTTCTTT
D: -; size: -; V: TRBV6-5; J: TRBJ1-2; CDR3: CASGGVDYGYTF; DNA: TGTGCCAGCGGAGGGGTAGACTATGGCTACACCTTC
D: -; size: -; V: TRBV29-1; J: TRBJ1-2; CDR3: CSVEGSGLGYTF; DNA: TGCAGCGTTGAAGGGTCCGGACTTGGCTACACCTTC
D: TRBD1; size: -; V: TRBV2; J: TRBJ1-1; CDR3: CASSQDRHEAFF; DNA: TGTGCCAGCAGCCAGGACAGGCACGAAGCTTTCTTT
D: TRBD2; size: -; V: TRBV29-1; J: TRBJ2-5; CDR3: CSVGLAGGRSETQYF; DNA: TGCAGCGTTGGTCTAGCGGGAGGGAGATCAGAGACCCAGTACTTC
D: TRBD1; size: -; V: TRBV7-2; J: TRBJ1-2; CDR3: CASGSGTGANYGYTF; DNA: TGTGCCAGCGGGTCTGGGACAGGGGCAAACTATGGCTACACCTTC
D: -; size: -; V: TRBV6-6; J: TRBJ1-1; CDR3: CASSTSGALTEAFF; DNA: -
D: TRBD1; size: -; V: TRBV19; J: TRBJ1-2; CDR3: CASSEAGGYGYTF; DNA: TGTGCCAGTAGTGAGGCAGGGGGCTATGGCTACACCTTC